Detailed here is one T cell receptor beta chain. The sample holds a few counts of this clonotype. Its antigen is not yet known. Qualities for individual bases were not recorded, and no much larger clone is one base off. The sample comes from a study of naive and memory T cell subsets (dated by TCRdb to about 2017). Background for the entire study: An open-source, UMI-based TCR alpha and beta sequencing pipeline was applied to sorted naive and memory peripheral blood T cell subsets. IgG serology results and the functional CMV T cell responses were in complete agreement. RNA was DNase-treated and reverse transcribed with TCR constant-region primers, mostly using SuperScript III.

CDR1 LNHDA and CDR2 SQIVND were looked up in the germline V gene (reference sequence). The germline ends are 7 bases apart after V is trimmed by 5 bases and J by 3 bases. From its cysteine to its phenylalanine, the CDR3 spans 13 amino acids. The kept DNA is CDR3 alone, 39 bases in frame from the first base. Library preparation used UMI-ligation and nested PCR. The beta constant-region primer consisted of an equimolar mixture of two oligonucleotides that together covered TRBC1 and TRBC2. A single-stranded oligonucleotide containing the SP2 primer and a 12-nucleotide UMI was joined to the 3' end of the cDNA by T4 RNA ligase 1. The ligated cDNA went through four rounds of PCR with nested alpha and beta constant-region primers together with the SP2 primer. The ligation reaction was kept at 16 degrees C for 20-24 hours. PCR2 was typically performed as a SYBR Green qPCR and was stopped at a predetermined threshold so that over-amplification was prevented. All purifications after the first were performed with Agencourt AMPure XP magnetic beads. Libraries were quantified by Qubit and checked on a TapeStation, where a main peak was expected near 650 bp. The pooled libraries were sequenced on an Illumina MiSeq using v2 2x251 paired-end kits, which usually yielded about 0.95-2 million reads per sample. Each sample's library went into the pool at about 4 nM, and about 4.5-8% PhiX was added to help with cluster recognition. As for the authors' bioinformatics: Using tag matching that tolerated one base-pair mismatch, Decombinator assigned V and J genes to FASTQ reads that had been processed by Demultiplexor. By using UMIs, Collapsinator corrected both sequencing errors and the frequency errors caused by PCR heterogeneity. CDR3Translator translated TCRs and extracted CDR3s from the conserved cysteine to the FGXG phenylalanine, flagging non-productive sequences. Gini, Shannon entropy and inverse Simpson indices were calculated on repertoires that had been subsampled to equal numbers of UMI-defined TCRs. Power-law fits to clonotype abundance distributions were performed by maximum likelihood within the linear range. On one naive CD8 sample, the pipeline and MIGEC gave similar UMI counts, unique TCR numbers and clonal distributions. A set of approximately 7,300 CMV-associated CDR3 sequences, compiled from VDJdb and a published dataset, was used to search the repertoires. TCRdb ran its own pipeline on the public reads, namely fastp trimming at Q25 and MiXCR clone calling, and kept in-frame beta chains. Every entry covers one CDR3 protein and lists the most common genes and DNA from its rows. These V and J calls are TCRdb output, not the study's own analysis. This sample holds over 20,000 distinct CDR3 sequences; roughly 11% were observed only once. The ten largest clones take up roughly 20% of the sample.

TCR alpha and beta chain libraries were amplified separately from the second PCR step onward. CMV status of each donor was established by measuring IFNgamma production from CD4+ T cells after fresh PBMCs were stimulated overnight with CMV viral lysate. Using Miltenyi beads, CD4 T cells were first positively selected, and CD8 T cells were then positively selected from the CD4-negative fraction. Cells stained for CD3, CD4, CD8, CD45RA, CD27 and a live/dead dye were sorted on a BD Aria II into four subsets by CD45RA and CD27. Three healthy volunteers provided blood, and the blood of each volunteer was split into CD4 and CD8 T cells and then into four differentiation subsets. Approximately 130 ml of peripheral blood was drawn per donor, and PBMC were isolated by Ficoll-Paque PLUS density-gradient centrifugation. The sorted cells were lysed in RLT buffer, after which RNA was extracted using a Qiagen RNeasy kit and kept at -80 degrees C.

Study-level results and caveats: The repertoire findings for the naive and memory subsets could not be validated, as no ground truth was available. Once error correction was done, more than 90% of naive TCR sequences showed up just once, which made the naive abundance distributions much steeper than those of the memory subsets. Single alpha or beta chain sequences, rather than paired alpha/beta receptors, were used to define clonotypes. In both CD4 and CD8 cells, going from naive through CM, EM and EMRA, the Gini index went up while Shannon and inverse Simpson diversity went down. The abundance of TCRs followed a power law with an exponent that differed between naive and memory subsets yet stayed consistent across the three individuals. RNA-based TCR counts may be affected by expression changes linked to T cell activation and differentiation.

This receptor chain uses TRBV19 and TRBJ2-2; the D gene cannot be resolved reliably. Sequenced sample: central memory CD8+ T cells from blood. The cell subset or site label for this specimen denotes: central memory, CD45RA- CD27+. This TCR came from a human donor in good health. The DNA reads as follows: TGTGCCAGTAGTTCTTGGGACACCGGGGAGCTGTTTTTT. This sequence encodes CASSSWDTGELFF.